The TCR beta chain described here comes from a study of vaccination and CD4 T cells after COVID-19. Turning to the study itself: Specimens were obtained from three convalescent patients at day 14 and at days 161 to 241 post-vaccination.

Documented time point: late sampling 161 to 241 days after vaccination in a few convalescent patients. The treatment was: approximately nine-day PBMC culture with coronavirus spike peptide pools or control peptides (ViraFEST assay). ViraFEST expanded antigen-specific T cells with peptide pools, then sequenced TCRs. With the Oncomine TCR Beta short-read assay, DNA from cultured CD4+ T cells was sequenced. The authors extracted genomic DNA from cultured CD4+ T cells. Each CDR3 protein is one row after TCRdb ran MiXCR on the PCR reads. Of tens of thousands of distinct CDR3 sequences listed, 35% to 45% are singletons. Overall study findings and caveats: Relatively small numbers of convalescent patients were studied, with no early post-infection timepoints included.

Trimming pared 4 bases from V and 0 bases from J, leaving 11 bases between. This CDR3 spans 15 amino acids. Germline V gene data show CDR1 as MDHEN and CDR2 as SYDVKM. The sample holds one count of this clonotype. What it recognizes is unknown. The source of this sequence is a human donor who had recovered from COVID-19. Here the sequenced sample was CD4+ T cells from blood, cultured in vitro, taken about 7 months after SARS-CoV-2 vaccination. The chain uses TRBV28 and TRBJ2-3; D is possibly TRBD2 (5 bases). The CDR3, as DNA: TGTGCCAGCAGTTCGGTGGGAGAAAGCACAGATACGCAGTATTTT. It is translated as CASSSVGESTDTQYF.